This section outlines one TCR beta chain sequence together with its context. What it recognizes is unknown. The sample comes from a study of cytomegalovirus exposure and HLA in healthy donors. Overall study context: Earlier, approximately 110 million unique TCR beta sequences were recovered from roughly 200 million T cells by an analysis. Tens of millions of unique TCR sequences came from HLA-typed donors in an early release. Regarding the study as a whole: Among donors in an Asian-associated ancestry cluster, a later analysis reportedly found fewer N-insertions than the approximately 700-donor mean.

Researchers ran the PCR with 60 Vbeta and 13 Jbeta primers. Clones were read by immunoSEQ multiplex PCR, and TCRdb kept only the in-frame ones, dropping some. Altogether about 130,000 clones are present, roughly 71% being singletons, with the ten largest covering 4% to 5%. This CDR3 has 15 amino acids. The V and J ends lost 4 bases and 3 bases, in that order; junction bases with no gene match: 3. CDR1 MNHNS and CDR2 SASEGT come from the germline V gene. The specimen was PBMCs. The chain employs TRBV6-1 and TRBJ2-2; 9 bases map to TRBD1. The origin of this receptor is a woman between 45 and 60 years old in good health and CMV-seropositive. The CDR3 reads CASSGDRVYTGELFF. In DNA form, the CDR3 reads TGTGCCAGCAGTGGGGACAGGGTTTACACCGGGGAGCTGTTTTTT.